Shown below are 3 T cell receptor beta chains from a single sample sequenced in a study of response to subunit inactivated influenza vaccine. TCRdb analysed the RT-PCR reads with MiXCR anew, one entry per CDR3 protein. The table includes about 580,000 distinct CDR3 sequences, 14% detected once. The sample here was PBMCs from blood, taken approximately 13 days after vaccination. These receptor sequences come from a man aged 50 or older who received an inactivated influenza vaccine.

This clonotype was seen a few times. The chain has TRBV4-2 and TRBJ2-5, with D possibly matching TRBD2 (6 bases). The germline V gene has CDR1 LGHNA and CDR2 YNFKEQ. The CDR3 contains 15 residues. Trimming took off 6 bases at V and 1 base at J, with 15 bases between the two ends. CDR3 DNA: TGTGCCAGCAGATCAAATCTGGGGGGCCAAGAGACCCAGTACTTC. It codes for CASRSNLGGQETQYF.

This chain uses TRBV4-2 with TRBJ2-7; 9 bases map to TRBD1. J was trimmed by 9 bases and V by 3 bases; bases with no gene match: 15. The CDR3 totals 16 residues. Germline V gene data show CDR1 as LGHNA and CDR2 as YNFKEQ. The CDR3 sequence is CASSQGSGTGIFGQYF. CDR3 DNA: TGTGCCAGCAGCCAGGGATCCGGGACAGGGATCTTTGGGCAGTACTTC.

The chain uses TRBV12-2 and TRBJ1-3; the D call TRBD1 from the table was never checked on the DNA. TRBV12-2 is given as a pseudogene. The CDR3 has 16 amino acids. This CDR3 is CASRLANRLSGNTIYF. DNA of the CDR3: TGTGCAAGTCGCTTAGCAAACAGGTTGTCTGGAAACACCATATATTTT.